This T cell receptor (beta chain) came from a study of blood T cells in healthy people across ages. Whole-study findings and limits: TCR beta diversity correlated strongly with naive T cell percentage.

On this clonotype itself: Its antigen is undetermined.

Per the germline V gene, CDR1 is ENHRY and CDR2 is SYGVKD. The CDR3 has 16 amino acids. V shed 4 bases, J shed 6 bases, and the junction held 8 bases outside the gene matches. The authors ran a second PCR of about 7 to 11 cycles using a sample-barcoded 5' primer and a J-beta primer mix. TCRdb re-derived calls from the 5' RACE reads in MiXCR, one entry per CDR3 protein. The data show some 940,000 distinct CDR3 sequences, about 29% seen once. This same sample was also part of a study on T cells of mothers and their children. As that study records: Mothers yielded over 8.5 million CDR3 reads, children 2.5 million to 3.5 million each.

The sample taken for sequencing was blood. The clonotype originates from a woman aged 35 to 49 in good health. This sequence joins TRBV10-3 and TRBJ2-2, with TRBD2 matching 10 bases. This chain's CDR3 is CAISVSSGGMAGELFF. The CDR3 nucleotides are TGTGCCATCAGTGTTTCTAGCGGGGGAATGGCCGGGGAGCTGTTTTTT.